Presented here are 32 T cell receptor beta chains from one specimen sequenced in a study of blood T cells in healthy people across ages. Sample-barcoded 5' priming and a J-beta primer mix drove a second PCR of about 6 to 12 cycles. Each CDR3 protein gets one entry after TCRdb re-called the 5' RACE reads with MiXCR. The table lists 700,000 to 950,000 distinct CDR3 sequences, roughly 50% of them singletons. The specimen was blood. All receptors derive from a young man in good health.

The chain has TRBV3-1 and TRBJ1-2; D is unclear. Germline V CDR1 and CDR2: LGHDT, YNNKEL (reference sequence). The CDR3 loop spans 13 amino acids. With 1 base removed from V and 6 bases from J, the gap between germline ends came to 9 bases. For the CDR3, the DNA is TGTGCCAGCAGCCAAGCCTCGCTCCATGGCTACACCTTC. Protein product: CASSQASLHGYTF.

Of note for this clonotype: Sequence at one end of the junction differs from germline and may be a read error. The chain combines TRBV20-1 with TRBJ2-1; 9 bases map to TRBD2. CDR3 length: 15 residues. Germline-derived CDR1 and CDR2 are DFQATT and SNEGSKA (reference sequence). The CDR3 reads CSASGSSGIQDERFF. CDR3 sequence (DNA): TGCAGTGCTAGCGGGTCTAGCGGGATACAAGATGAGCGGTTCTTC.

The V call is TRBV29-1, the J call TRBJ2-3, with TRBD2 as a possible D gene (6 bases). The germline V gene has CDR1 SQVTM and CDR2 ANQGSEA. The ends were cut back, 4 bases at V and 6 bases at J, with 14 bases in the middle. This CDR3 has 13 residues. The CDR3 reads CSVGLVSGDTQYF. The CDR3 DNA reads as TGCAGCGTTGGACTAGTTTCAGGGGATACGCAGTATTTT.

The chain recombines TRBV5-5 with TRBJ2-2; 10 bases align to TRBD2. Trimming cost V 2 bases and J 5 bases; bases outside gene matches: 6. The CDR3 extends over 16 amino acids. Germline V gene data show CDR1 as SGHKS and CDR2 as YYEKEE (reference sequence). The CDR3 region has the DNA TGTGCCAGCAGCTTCGGAGCGGGAGGGATAACCGGGGAGCTGTTTTTT. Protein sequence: CASSFGAGGITGELFF.

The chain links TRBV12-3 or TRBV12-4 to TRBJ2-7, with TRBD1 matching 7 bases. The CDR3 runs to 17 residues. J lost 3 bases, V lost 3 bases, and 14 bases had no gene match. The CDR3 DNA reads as TGTGCCAGCAGTTTGGGAATACAGGGGTCCCCTCTCTACGAGCAGTACTTC. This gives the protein CASSLGIQGSPLYEQYF.

CDR3 sequence: CASSVGQGSAYEQYF. For the CDR3, the DNA is TGTGCCAGCAGCGTAGGACAGGGAAGCGCCTACGAGCAGTACTTC. This chain connects TRBV9 to TRBJ2-7, with 7 bases that match TRBD1. The CDR3 runs 15 residues. Germline CDR1 reads SGDLS; CDR2 reads YYNGEE. Trimming cost V 0 bases and J 2 bases; bases outside gene matches: 5.

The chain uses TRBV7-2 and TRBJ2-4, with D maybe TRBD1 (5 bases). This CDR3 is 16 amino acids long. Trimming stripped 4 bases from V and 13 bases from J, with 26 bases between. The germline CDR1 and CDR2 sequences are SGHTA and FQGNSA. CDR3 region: CASSSTLSPGEGVQYF. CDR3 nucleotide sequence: TGTGCCAGCAGCTCCACTCTCAGCCCTGGGGAAGGGGTGCAGTACTTC.

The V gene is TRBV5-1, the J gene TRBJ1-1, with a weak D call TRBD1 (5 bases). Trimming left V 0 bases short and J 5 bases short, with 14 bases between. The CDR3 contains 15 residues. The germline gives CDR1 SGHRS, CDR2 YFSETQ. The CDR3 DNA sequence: TGCGCCAGCAGCTTGGCGGGGGGTAGGTTGACTGAAGCTTTCTTT. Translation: CASSLAGGRLTEAFF.

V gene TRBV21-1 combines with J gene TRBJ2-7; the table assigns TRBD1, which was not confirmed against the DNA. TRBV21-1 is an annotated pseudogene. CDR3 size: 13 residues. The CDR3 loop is CASGGQTNYEQYF. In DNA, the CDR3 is TGTGCCAGCGGGGGACAGACCAACTACGAGCAGTACTTC.

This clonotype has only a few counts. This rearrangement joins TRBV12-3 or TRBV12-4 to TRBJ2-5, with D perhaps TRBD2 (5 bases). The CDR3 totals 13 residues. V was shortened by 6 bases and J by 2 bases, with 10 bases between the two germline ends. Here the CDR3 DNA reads TGTGCCAGCAGAAGCGGAATTCAAGAGACCCAGTACTTC. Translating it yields CASRSGIQETQYF.

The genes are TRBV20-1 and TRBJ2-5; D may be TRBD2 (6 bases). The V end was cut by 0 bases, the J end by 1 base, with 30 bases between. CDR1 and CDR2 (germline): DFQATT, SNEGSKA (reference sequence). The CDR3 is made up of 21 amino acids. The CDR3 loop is CSARDRFWGRLARGTQETQYF. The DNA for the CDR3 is TGCAGTGCTAGAGATCGCTTTTGGGGGAGGTTGGCCCGAGGGACCCAAGAGACCCAGTACTTC.

CDR3 bases: TGCAGTGCGCAGCTTTGGGGTGGCACAGATACGCAGTATTTT. Translated, it gives CSAQLWGGTDTQYF. The rearrangement joins TRBV20-1 to TRBJ2-3; D is unresolved. In germline, CDR1 is DFQATT, CDR2 SNEGSKA (reference sequence). This CDR3 spans 14 amino acids. V was pared by 6 bases and J by 1 base, with 14 bases between.

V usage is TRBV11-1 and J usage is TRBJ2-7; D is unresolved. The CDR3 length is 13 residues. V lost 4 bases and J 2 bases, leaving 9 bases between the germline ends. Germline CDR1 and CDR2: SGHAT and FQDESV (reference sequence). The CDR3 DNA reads TGTGCCAGCAGCTGTTTAAGAACCTACGAGCAGTACTTC. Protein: CASSCLRTYEQYF.

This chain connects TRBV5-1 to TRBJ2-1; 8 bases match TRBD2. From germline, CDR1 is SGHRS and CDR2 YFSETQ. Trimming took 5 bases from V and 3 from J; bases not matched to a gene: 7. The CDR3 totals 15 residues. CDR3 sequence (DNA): TGCGCCAGCAGACCCGGGGGGGGGCTCTACAATGAGCAGTTCTTC. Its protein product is CASRPGGGLYNEQFF.

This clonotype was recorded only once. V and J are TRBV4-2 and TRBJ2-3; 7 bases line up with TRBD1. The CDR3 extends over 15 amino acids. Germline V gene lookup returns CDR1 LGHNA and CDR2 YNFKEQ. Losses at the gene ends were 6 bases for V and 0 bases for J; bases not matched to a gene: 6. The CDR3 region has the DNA TGTGCCAGCAGACCTGGGACAGCTAGCACAGATACGCAGTATTTT. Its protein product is CASRPGTASTDTQYF.

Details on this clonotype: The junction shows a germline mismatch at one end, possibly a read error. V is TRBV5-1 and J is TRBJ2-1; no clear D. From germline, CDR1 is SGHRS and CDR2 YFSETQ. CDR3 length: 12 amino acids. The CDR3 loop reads CASRLSYNEQFF. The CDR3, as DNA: TGCGCAAGCAGGCTATCCTACAATGAGCAGTTCTTC.

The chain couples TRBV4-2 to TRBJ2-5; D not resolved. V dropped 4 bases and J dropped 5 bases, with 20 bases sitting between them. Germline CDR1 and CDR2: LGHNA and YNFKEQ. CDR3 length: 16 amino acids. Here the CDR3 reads CASSRIRLVFGETQYF. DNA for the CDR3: TGTGCCAGCAGCCGTATTCGTCTAGTTTTCGGGGAGACCCAGTACTTC.

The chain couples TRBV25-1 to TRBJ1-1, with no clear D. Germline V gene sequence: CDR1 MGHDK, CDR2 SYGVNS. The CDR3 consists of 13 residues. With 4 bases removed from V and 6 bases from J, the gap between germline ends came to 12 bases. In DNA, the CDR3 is TGTGCCAGCAGTGCCACCGGAGACCCTGAAGCTTTCTTT. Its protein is CASSATGDPEAFF.

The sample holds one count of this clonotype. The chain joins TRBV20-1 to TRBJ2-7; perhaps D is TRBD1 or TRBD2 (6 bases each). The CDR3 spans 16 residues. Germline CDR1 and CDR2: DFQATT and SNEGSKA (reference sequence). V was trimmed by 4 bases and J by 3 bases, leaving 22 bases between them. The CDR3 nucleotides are TGCAGTGCTAAAGATCCGGGGGCGTCCCAACACTACGAGCAGTACTTC. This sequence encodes CSAKDPGASQHYEQYF.

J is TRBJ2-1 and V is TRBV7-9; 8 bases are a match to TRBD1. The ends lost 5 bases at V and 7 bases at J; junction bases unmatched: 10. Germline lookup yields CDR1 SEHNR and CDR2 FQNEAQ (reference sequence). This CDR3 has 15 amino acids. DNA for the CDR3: TGTGCCAGCAGCACGGGGACAGGCTCTACAAATGAGCAGTTCTTC. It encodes CASSTGTGSTNEQFF.

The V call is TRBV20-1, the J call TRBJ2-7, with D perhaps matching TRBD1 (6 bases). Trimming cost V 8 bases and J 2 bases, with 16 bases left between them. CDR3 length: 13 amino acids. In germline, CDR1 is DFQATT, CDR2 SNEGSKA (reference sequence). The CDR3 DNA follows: TGCAGTTCAAACCCAGGGGCGACCTACGAGCAGTACTTC. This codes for CSSNPGATYEQYF.

CDR3 nucleotide sequence: TGTGCCAGCAGCGCCATACTAGCGCGTGCCTCCTACGAGCAGTACTTC. Amino acids: CASSAILARASYEQYF. The chain combines TRBV4-2 with TRBJ2-7; TRBD2 matches 7 bases. This CDR3 spans 16 amino acids. Germline-derived CDR1 and CDR2 are LGHNA and YNFKEQ. J lost 0 bases, V lost 5 bases, and 10 bases had no gene match.

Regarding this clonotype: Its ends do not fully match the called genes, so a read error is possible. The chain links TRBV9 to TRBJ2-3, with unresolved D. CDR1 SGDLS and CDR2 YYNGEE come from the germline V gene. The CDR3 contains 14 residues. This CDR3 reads CVSSPLSHTDTQYF. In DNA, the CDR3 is TGTGTCAGCAGCCCCCTATCACACACAGATACGCAGTATTTT.

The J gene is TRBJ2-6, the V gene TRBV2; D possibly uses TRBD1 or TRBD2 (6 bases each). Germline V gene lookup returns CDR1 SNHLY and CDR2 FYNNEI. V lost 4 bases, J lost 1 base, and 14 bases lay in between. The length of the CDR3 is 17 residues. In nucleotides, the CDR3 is TGTGCCAGCAGTGTGCCGGGGGCCGCATCTGGGGCCAACGTCCTGACTTTC. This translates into CASSVPGAASGANVLTF.

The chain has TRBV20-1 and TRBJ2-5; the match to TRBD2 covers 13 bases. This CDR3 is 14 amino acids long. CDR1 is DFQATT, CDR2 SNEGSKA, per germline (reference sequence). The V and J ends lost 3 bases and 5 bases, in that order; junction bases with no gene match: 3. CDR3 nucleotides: TGCAGTGCTAGGACTAGCGGGGGGTATGAGACCCAGTACTTC. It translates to CSARTSGGYETQYF.

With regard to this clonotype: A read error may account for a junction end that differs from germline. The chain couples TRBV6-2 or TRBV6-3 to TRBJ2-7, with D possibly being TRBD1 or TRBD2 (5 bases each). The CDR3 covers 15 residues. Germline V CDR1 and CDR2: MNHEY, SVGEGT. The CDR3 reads CASITAGNPRDEKYF. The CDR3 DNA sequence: TGTGCCAGCATTACTGCCGGGAATCCTAGGGACGAGAAGTACTTC.

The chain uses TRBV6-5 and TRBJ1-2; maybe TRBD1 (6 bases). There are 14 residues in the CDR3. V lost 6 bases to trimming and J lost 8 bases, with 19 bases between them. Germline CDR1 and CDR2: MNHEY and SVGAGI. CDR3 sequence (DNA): TGTGCCAGCAGGTCCACAGGGTTTACAGGCGGCTACACCTTC. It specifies CASRSTGFTGGYTF.

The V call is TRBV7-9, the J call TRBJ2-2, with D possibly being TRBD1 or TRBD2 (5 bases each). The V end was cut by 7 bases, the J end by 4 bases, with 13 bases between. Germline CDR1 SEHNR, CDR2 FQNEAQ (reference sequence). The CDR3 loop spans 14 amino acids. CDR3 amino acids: CASIGAGRTGELFF. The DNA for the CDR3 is TGTGCCAGCATCGGGGCGGGTCGCACCGGGGAGCTGTTTTTT.

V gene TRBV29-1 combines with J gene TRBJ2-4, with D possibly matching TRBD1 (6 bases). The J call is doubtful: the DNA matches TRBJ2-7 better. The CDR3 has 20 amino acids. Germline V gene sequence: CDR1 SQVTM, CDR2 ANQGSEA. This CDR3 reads CSVDGDVNYRSRGSLYEQYF. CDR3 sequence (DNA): TGCAGCGTTGATGGGGACGTAAATTACAGGTCAAGGGGGTCCCTGTACGAGCAGTACTTC.

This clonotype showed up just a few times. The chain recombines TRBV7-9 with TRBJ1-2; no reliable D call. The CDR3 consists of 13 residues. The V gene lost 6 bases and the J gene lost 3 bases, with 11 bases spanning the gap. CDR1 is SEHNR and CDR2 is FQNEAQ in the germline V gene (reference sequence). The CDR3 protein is CASRLDGDYGYTF. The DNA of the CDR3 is TGTGCCAGCAGACTGGACGGTGACTATGGCTACACCTTC.

The CDR3 protein is CSAAPGGRDTEAFF. The CDR3 nucleotides read TGCAGTGCCGCCCCCGGGGGGCGGGACACTGAAGCTTTCTTT. The chain employs TRBV20-1 and TRBJ1-1, with D perhaps TRBD1 (6 bases). V gave up 6 bases and J gave up 3 bases, with 17 bases separating them. The CDR3 consists of 14 residues. Germline CDR1 is DFQATT and CDR2 is SNEGSKA (reference sequence).

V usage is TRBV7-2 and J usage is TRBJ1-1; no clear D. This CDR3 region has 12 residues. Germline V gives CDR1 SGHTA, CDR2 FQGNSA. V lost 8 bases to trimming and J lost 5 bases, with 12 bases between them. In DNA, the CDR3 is TGTGCCAGCTCCACCGACTGGACTGAAGCTTTCTTT. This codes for CASSTDWTEAFF.